This T cell receptor beta chain was sequenced in a study of blood T cell repertoires in COVID-19. Study-level background: COVID-19 samples collected from the United States, Italy and Spain covered acute and convalescent phases.

Germline CDR1 is MNHEY and CDR2 is SMNVEV (reference sequence). With V trimmed by 3 bases and J by 2 bases, 5 bases remained unmatched. The CDR3 totals 16 residues. Patients at the Seattle site were enrolled during active infection and followed longitudinally. TCRdb's table, derived via immunoSEQ multiplex PCR, lists solely in-frame clones and lacks some. The repertoire consists of 400,000 or so clones, with about 90% occurring once and the leading ten covering 0.65% to 1%. Sequences were obtained from peripheral blood. This TCR derives from a man aged 18 to 30 with COVID-19, enrolled during active disease. The chain combines TRBV27 with TRBJ2-7; the match to TRBD2 covers 12 bases. CDR3 in DNA: TGTGCCAGCAGTTTCCCAACTAGCGGGGGGACCTACGAGCAGTACTTC. Translating it yields CASSFPTSGGTYEQYF.